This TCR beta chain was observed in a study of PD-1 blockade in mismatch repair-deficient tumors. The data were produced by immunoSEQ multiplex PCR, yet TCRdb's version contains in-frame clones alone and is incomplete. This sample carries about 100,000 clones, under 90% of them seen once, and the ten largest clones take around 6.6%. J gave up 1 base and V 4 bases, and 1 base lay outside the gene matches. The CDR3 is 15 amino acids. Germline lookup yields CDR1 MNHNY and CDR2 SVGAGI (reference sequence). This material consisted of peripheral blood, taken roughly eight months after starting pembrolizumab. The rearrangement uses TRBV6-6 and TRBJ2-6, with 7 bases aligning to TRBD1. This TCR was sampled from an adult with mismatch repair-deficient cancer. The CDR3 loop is CASSLQGSGANVLTF. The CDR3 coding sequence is TGTGCCAGCAGTTTACAGGGGTCTGGGGCCAACGTCCTGACTTTC.